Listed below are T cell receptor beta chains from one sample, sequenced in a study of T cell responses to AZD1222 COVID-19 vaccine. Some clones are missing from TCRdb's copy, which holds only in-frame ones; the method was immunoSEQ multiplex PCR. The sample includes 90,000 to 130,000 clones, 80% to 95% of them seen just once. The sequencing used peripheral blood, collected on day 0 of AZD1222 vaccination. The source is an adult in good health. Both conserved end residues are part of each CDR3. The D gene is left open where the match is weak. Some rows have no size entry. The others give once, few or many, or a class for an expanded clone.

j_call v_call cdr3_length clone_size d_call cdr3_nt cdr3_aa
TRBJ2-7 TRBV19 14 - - TGTGCCAGTAGTATAGGAGGGGCCGCCTACGAGCAGTACTTC CASSIGGAAYEQYF
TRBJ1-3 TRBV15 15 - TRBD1 TGTGCCACCAGCAGAGATGGGACAGGGGTAGACACCATATATTTT CATSRDGTGVDTIYF
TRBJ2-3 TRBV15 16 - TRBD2 TGTGCCACCAGCAGAAGACTAGCGGGGGATGCAGATACGCAGTATTTT CATSRRLAGDADTQYF
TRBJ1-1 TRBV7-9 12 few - TGTGCTCAGGGGCCAGAGAACACTGAAGCTTTCTTT CAQGPENTEAFF
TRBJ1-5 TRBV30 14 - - TGTGCCTGGAGTGATGGGCTGGGGTTGGCGCCCCAGCATTTT CAWSDGLGLAPQHF
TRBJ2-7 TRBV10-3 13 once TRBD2 TGTGCCATCAGTGACACTAGCGGATACGAGCAGTACTTC CAISDTSGYEQYF
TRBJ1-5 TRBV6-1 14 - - TGTGCCAGCAGTGAACGGGGGATCAATCAGCCCCAGCATTTT CASSERGINQPQHF
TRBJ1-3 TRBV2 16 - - TGTGCCAGCAGTGAAGGGCAGACGAGCTCTGGAAACACCATATATTTT CASSEGQTSSGNTIYF
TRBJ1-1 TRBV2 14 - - TGTGCCAGCAGTGAAGTCACAGGGAACACTGAAGCTTTCTTT CASSEVTGNTEAFF
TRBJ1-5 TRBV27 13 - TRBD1 TGTGCCAGCAGTTTGTCAGGGGGCCCGCCCCAGCATTTT CASSLSGGPPQHF
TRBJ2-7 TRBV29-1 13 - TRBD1 TGCAGCGTCTTGACAGGGAATTCCTACGAGCAGTACTTC CSVLTGNSYEQYF
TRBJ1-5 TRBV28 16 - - TGTGCCAGCAGCGCCAACCCTCCACGGGCCAATCAGCCCCAGCATTTT CASSANPPRANQPQHF
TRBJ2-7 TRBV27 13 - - TGTGCCAGCAGTTACAACCCCACCTACGAGCAGTACTTC CASSYNPTYEQYF
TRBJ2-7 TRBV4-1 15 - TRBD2 TGCGCCAGCAGCCAAGGTCTGGGGACTAGCTACGAGCAGTACTTC CASSQGLGTSYEQYF
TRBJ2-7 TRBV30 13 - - TGTGCCTGGAGTGTAAGTGGATACTACGAGCAGTACTTC CAWSVSGYYEQYF
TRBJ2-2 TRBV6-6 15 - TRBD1 TGTGCCAGCACTACAGGGGCCGCTGGCACCGGGGAGCTGTTTTTT CASTTGAAGTGELFF
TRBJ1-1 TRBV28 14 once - TGTGCCAGCATCCCTACGGGGGACTACACTGAAGCTTTCTTT CASIPTGDYTEAFF